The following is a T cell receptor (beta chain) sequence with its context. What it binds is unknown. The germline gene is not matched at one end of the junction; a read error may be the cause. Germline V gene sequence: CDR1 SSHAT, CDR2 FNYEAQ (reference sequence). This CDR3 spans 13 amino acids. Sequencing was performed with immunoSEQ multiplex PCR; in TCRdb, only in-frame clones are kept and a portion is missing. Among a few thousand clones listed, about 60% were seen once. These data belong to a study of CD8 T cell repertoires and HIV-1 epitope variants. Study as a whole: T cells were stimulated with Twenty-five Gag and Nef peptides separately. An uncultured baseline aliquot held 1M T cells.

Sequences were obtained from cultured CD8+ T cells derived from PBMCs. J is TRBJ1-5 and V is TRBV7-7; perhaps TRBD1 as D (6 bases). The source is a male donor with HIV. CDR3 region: CASSLGGVEPQHF. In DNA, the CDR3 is TGTGCTAGCAGCTTAGGGGGGGTCGAGCCCCAGCATTTT.